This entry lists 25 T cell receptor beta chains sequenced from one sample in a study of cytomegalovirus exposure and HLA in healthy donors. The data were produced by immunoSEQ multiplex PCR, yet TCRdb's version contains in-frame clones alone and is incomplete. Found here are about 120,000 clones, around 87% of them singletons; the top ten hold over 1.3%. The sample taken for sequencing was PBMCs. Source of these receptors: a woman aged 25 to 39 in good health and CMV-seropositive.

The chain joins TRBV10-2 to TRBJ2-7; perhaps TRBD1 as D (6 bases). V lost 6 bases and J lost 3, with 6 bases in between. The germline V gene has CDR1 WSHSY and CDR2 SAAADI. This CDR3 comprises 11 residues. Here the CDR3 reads CASRDSYEQYF. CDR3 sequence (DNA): TGCGCCAGCAGGGACAGCTACGAGCAGTACTTC.

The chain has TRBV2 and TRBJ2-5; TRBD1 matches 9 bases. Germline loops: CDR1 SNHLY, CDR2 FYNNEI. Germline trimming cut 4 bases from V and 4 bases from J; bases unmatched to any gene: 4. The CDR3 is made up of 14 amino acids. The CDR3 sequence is CASSADRGGETQYF. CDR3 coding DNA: TGTGCCAGCAGTGCAGACAGGGGGGGAGAGACCCAGTACTTC.

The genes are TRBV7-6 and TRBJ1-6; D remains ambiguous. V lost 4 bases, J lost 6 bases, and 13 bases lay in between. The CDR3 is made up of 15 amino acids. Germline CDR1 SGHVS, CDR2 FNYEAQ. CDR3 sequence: CASSYDVGSNSPLHF. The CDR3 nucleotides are TGTGCCAGCAGCTACGATGTGGGGAGTAATTCACCCCTCCACTTT.

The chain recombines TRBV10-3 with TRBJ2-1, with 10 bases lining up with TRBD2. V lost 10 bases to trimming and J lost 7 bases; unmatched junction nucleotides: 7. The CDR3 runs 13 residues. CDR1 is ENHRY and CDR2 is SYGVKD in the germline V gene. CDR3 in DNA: TGTGCCAGTGAGCGGGGGGGCGGAAATGAGCAGTTCTTC. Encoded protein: CASERGGGNEQFF.

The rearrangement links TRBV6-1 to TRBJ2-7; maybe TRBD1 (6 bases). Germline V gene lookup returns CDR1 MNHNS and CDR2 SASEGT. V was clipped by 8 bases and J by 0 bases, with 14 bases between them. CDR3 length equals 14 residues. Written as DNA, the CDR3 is TGTGCCAGCTTTCAGGGGACATACTCCTACGAGCAGTACTTC. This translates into CASFQGTYSYEQYF.

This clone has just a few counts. In nucleotides, the CDR3 is TGCGCCAGCAGCTTCCACACAGGGTTTCCCTACGAGCAGTACTTC. This translates into CASSFHTGFPYEQYF. The V call is TRBV5-1, the J call TRBJ2-7, with TRBD1 as a possible D gene (6 bases). V shed 2 bases and J shed 2 bases, with 14 bases lying between them. Germline values: CDR1 SGHRS, CDR2 YFSETQ. This CDR3 has 15 amino acids.

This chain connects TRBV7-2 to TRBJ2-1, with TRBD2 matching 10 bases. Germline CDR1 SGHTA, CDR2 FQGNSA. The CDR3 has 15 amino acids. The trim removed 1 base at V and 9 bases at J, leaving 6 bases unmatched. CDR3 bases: TGTGCCAGCAGCTTAGAAGCGGGGGGGCCCCGTGAGCAGTTCTTC. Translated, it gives CASSLEAGGPREQFF.

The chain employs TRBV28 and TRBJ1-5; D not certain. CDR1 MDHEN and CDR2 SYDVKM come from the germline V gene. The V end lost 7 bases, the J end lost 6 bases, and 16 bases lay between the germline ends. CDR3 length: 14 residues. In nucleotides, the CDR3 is TGTGCCAGCACCCTAACGAGCTTGAGTCAGCCCCAGCATTTT. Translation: CASTLTSLSQPQHF.

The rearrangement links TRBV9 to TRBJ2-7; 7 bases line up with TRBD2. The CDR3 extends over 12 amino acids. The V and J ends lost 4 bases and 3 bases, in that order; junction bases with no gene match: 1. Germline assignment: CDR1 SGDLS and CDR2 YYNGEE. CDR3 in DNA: TGTGCCAGCAGCCCGGGGGGCTACGAGCAGTACTTC. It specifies CASSPGGYEQYF.

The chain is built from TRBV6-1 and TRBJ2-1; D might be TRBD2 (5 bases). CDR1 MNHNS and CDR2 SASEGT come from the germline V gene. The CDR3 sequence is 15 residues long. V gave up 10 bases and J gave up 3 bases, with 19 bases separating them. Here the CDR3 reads CAIRTPLGGYNEQFF. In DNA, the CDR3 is TGTGCCATCCGGACTCCCCTAGGAGGCTACAATGAGCAGTTCTTC.

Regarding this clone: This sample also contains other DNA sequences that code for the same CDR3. CDR3 amino acids: CASSLGADNEQFF. The CDR3 DNA follows: TGTGCCAGCAGCTTAGGGGCAGACAATGAGCAGTTCTTC. The V gene is TRBV7-3, the J gene TRBJ2-1, with a weak D call TRBD1 (5 bases). The V gene lost 2 bases and the J gene lost 5 bases, with 7 bases spanning the gap. CDR1 is SGHTA, CDR2 FQGTGA, per germline. The CDR3 runs to 13 residues.

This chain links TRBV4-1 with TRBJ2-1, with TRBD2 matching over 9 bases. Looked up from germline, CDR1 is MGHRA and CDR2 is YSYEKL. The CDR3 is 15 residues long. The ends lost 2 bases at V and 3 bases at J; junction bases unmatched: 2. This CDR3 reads CASSQRGGVYNEQFF. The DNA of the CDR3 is TGCGCCAGCAGCCAACGCGGGGGGGTCTACAATGAGCAGTTCTTC.

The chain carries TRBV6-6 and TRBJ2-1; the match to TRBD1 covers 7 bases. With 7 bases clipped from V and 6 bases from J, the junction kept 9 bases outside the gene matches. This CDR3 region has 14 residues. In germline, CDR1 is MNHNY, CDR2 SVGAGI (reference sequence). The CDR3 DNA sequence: TGTGCCAGCATTCCGAACAACAGGGGCAATGAGCAGTTCTTC. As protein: CASIPNNRGNEQFF.

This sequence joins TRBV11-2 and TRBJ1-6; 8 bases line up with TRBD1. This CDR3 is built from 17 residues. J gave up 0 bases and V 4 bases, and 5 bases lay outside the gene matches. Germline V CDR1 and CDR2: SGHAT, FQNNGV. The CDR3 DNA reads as TGTGCCAGCAGCTCCGGGACAGGTAGCTCCTATAATTCACCCCTCCACTTT. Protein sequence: CASSSGTGSSYNSPLHF. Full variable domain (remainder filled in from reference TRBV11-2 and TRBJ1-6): EAGVAQSPRYKIIEKRQSVAFWCNPISGHATLYWYQQILGQGPKLLIQFQNNGVVDDSQLPKDRFSAERLKGVDSTLKIQPAKLEDSAVYLCASSSGTGSSYNSPLHFGNGTRLTVT.

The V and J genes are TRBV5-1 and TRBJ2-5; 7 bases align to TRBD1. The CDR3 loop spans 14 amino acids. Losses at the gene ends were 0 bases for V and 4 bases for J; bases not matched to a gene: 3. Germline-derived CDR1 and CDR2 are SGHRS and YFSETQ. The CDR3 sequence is CASSLGGGAETQYF. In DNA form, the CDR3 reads TGCGCCAGCAGCTTGGGAGGGGGCGCAGAGACCCAGTACTTC.

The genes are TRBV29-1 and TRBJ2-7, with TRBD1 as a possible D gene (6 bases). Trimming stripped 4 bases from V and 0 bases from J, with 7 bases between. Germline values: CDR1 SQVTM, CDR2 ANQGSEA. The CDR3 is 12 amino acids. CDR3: CSVARGSYEQYF. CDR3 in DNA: TGCAGCGTTGCCAGGGGCTCCTACGAGCAGTACTTC.

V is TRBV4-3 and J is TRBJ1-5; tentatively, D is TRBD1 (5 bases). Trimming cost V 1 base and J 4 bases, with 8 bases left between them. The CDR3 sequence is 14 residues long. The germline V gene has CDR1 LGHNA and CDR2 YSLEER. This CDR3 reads CASSQGTLNQPQHF. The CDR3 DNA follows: TGCGCCAGCAGCCAAGGGACATTGAATCAGCCCCAGCATTTT.

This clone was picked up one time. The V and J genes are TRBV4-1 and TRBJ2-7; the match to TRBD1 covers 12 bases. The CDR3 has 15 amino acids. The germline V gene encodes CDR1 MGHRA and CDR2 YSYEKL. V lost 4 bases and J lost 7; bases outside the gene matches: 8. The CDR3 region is CASSRAGQGAGEQYF. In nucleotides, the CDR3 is TGCGCCAGCAGCCGAGCGGGACAGGGGGCGGGAGAGCAGTACTTC.

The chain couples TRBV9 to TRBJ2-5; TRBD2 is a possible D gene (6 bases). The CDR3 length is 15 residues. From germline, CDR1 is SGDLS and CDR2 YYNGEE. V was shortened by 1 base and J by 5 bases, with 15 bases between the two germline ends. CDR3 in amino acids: CASSVRSGSTETQYF. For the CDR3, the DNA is TGTGCCAGCAGCGTACGTAGCGGAAGTACGGAGACCCAGTACTTC.

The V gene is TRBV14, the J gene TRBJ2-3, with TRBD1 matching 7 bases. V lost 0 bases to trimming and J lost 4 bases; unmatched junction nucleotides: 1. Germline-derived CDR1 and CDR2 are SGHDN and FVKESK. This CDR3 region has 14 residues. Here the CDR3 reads CASSQEGGSDTQYF. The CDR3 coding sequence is TGTGCCAGCAGCCAAGAAGGGGGCTCAGATACGCAGTATTTT.

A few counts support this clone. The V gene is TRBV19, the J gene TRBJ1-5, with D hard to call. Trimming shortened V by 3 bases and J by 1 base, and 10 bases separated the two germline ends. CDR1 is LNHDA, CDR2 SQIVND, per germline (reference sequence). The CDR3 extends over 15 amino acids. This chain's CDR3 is CASSMWEGSNQPQHF. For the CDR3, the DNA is TGTGCCAGTAGTATGTGGGAGGGAAGCAATCAGCCCCAGCATTTT.

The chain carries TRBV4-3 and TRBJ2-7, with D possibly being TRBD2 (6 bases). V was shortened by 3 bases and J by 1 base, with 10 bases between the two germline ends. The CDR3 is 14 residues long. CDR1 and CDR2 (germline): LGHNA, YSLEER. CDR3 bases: TGCGCCAGCAGCCAGTCCCGGGAGTCCTACGAGCAGTACTTC. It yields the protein CASSQSRESYEQYF.

The CDR3: CASRQGAGQPQHF. CDR3 DNA sequence: TGTGCCAGCAGGCAGGGGGCTGGTCAGCCCCAGCATTTT. The rearrangement uses TRBV11-2 and TRBJ1-5; 8 positions match TRBD1. The CDR3 has 13 amino acids. J gave up 6 bases and V 6 bases, and 4 bases lay outside the gene matches. Germline CDR1 reads SGHAT; CDR2 reads FQNNGV. Supplemented by reference TRBV11-2 and TRBJ1-5, the full variable domain reads EAGVAQSPRYKIIEKRQSVAFWCNPISGHATLYWYQQILGQGPKLLIQFQNNGVVDDSQLPKDRFSAERLKGVDSTLKIQPAKLEDSAVYLCASRQGAGQPQHFGDGTRLSIL.

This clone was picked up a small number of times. CDR3 sequence reads: CASKYGTGAPNYGYTF. DNA of the CDR3: TGTGCCAGTAAGTACGGGACAGGAGCACCTAACTATGGCTACACCTTC. The J gene is TRBJ1-2, the V gene TRBV19, with 8 bases lining up with TRBD1. The CDR3 covers 16 residues. J was trimmed by 0 bases and V by 7 bases; bases with no gene match: 10. In germline, CDR1 is LNHDA, CDR2 SQIVND (reference sequence).

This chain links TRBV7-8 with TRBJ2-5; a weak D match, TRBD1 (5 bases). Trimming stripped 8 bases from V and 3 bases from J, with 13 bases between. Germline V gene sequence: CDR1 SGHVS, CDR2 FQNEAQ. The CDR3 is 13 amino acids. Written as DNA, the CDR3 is TGTGCCAGCCTAGGGGTCAGGGAAGAGACCCAGTACTTC. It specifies CASLGVREETQYF.